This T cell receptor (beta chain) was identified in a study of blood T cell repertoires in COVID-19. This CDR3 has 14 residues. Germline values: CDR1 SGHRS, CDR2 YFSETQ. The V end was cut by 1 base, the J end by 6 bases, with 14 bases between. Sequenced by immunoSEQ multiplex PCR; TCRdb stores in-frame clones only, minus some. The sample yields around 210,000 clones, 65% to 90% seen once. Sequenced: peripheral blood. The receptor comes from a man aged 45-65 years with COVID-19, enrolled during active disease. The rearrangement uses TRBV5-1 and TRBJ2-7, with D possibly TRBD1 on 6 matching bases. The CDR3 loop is CASSLSDRPIEQYF. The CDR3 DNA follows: TGCGCCAGCAGCTTGAGTGACAGGCCGATCGAGCAGTACTTC.